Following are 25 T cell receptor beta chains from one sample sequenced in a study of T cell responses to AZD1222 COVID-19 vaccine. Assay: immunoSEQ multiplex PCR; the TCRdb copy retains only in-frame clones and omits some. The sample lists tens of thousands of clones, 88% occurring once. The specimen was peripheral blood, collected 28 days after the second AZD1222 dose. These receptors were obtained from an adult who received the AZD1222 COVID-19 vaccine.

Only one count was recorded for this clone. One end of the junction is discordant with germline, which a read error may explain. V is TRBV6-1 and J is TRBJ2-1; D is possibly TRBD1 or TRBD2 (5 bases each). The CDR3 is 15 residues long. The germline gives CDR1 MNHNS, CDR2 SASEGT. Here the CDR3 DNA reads TGTGCCAGCAGGGAAGGCCGGGACCCAATTTATGAGCAGTTCTTC. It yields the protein CASREGRDPIYEQFF.

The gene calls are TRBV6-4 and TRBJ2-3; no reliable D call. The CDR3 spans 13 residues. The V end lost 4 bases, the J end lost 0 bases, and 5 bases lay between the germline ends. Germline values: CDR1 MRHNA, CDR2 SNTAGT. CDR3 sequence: CASSAQSTDTQYF. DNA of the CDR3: TGTGCCAGCAGTGCCCAGAGCACAGATACGCAGTATTTT.

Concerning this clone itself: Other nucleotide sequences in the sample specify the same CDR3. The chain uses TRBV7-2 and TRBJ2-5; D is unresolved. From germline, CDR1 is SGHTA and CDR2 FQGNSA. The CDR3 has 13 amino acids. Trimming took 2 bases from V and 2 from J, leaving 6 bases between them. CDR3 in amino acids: CASSLTWQETQYF. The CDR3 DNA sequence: TGTGCCAGCAGCTTAACTTGGCAAGAGACCCAGTACTTC.

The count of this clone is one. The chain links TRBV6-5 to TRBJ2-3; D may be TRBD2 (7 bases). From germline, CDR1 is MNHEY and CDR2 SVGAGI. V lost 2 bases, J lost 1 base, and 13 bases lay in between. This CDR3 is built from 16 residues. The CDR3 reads CASSYLGGRGTDTQYF. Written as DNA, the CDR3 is TGTGCCAGCAGTTACCTCGGGGGGCGGGGCACAGATACGCAGTATTTT.

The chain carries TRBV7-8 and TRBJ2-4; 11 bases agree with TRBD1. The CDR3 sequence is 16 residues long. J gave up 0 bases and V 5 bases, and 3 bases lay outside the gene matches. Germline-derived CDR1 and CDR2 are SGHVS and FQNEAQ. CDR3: CASSRDRGLAKNIQYF. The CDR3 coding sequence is TGTGCCAGCAGCCGGGACAGGGGGTTAGCCAAAAACATTCAGTACTTC.

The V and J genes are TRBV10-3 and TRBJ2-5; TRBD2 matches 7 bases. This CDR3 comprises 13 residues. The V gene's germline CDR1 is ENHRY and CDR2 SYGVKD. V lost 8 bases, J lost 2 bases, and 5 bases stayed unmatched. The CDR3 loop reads CAIGRGNQETQYF. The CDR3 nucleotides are TGTGCCATCGGGCGGGGGAATCAAGAGACCCAGTACTTC.

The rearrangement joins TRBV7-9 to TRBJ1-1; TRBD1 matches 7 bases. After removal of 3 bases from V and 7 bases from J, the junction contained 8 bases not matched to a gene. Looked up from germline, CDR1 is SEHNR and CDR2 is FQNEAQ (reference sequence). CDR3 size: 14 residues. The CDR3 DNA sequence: TGTGCCAGCAGCTTGTTGGACAGGAGTTTTGAAGCTTTCTTT. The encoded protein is CASSLLDRSFEAFF.

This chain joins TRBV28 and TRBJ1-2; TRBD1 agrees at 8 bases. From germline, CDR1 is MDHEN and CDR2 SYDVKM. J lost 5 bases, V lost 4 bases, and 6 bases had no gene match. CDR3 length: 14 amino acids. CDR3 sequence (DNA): TGTGCCAGCAGTTCCTCTGACAGGGGATATGGCTACACCTTC. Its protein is CASSSSDRGYGYTF.

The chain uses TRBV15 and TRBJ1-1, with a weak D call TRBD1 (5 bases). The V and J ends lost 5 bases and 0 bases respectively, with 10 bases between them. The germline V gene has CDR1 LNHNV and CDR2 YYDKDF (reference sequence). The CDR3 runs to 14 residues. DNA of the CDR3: TGTGCCACCAGCCCCCGGGGCATGAACACTGAAGCTTTCTTT. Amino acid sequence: CATSPRGMNTEAFF.

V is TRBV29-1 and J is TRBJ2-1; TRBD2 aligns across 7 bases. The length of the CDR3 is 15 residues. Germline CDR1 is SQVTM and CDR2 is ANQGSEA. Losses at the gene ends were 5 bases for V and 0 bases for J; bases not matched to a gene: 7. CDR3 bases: TGCAGCGTTTCAGCGGTAGCGGGCTCCTACAATGAGCAGTTCTTC. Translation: CSVSAVAGSYNEQFF.

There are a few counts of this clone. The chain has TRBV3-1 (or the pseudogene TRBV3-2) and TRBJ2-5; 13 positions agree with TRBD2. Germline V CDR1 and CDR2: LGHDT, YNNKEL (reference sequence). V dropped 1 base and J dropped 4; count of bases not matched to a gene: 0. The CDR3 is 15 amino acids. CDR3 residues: CASSQGLAGGETQYF. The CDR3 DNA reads TGTGCCAGCAGCCAAGGACTAGCGGGAGGAGAGACCCAGTACTTC.

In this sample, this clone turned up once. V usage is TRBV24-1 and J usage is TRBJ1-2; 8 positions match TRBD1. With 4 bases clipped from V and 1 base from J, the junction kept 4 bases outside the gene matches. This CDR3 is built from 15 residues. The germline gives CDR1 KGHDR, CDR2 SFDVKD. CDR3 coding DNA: TGTGCCACCAGTGACCGGGACAGGCTTAACTATGGCTACACCTTC. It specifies CATSDRDRLNYGYTF.

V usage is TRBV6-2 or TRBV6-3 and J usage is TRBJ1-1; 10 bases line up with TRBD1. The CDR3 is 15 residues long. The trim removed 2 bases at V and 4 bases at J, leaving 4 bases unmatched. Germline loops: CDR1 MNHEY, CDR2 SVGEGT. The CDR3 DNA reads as TGTGCCAGCAGTTACGGCCGGGACAGGGGCACTGAAGCTTTCTTT. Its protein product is CASSYGRDRGTEAFF.

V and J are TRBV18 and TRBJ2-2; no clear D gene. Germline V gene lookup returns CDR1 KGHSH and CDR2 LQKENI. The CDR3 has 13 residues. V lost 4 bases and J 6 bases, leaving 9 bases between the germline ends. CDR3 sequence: CASSQGISGELFF. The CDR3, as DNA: TGTGCCAGCTCACAGGGTATCTCCGGGGAGCTGTTTTTT.

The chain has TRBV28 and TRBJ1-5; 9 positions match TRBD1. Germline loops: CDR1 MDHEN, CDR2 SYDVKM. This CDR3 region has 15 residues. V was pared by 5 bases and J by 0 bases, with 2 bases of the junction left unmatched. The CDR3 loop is CASSRTGDSNQPQHF. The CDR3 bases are TGTGCCAGCAGTCGGACAGGGGATAGCAATCAGCCCCAGCATTTT.

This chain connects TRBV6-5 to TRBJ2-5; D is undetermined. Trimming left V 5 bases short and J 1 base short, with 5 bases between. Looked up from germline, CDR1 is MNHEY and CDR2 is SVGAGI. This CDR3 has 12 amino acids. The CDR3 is CASSRVQETQYF. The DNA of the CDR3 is TGTGCCAGCAGTCGGGTCCAAGAGACCCAGTACTTC.

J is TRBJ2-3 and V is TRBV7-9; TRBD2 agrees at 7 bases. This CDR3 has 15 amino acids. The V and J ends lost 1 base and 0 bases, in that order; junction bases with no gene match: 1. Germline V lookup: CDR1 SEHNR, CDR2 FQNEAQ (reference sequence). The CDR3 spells CASSLEGLSTDTQYF. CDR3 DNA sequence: TGTGCCAGCAGCTTAGAGGGACTAAGCACAGATACGCAGTATTTT. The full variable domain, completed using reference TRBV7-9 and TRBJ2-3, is DTGVSQNPRHKITKRGQNVTFRCDPISEHNRLYWYRQTLGQGPEFLTYFQNEAQLEKSRLLSDRFSAERPKGSFSTLEIQRTEQGDSAMYLCASSLEGLSTDTQYFGPGTRLTVL.

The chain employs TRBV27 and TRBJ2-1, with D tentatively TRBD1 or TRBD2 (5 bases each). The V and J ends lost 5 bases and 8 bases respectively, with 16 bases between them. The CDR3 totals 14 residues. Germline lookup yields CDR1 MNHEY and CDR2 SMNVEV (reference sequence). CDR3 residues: CASSPDSIGDEQFF. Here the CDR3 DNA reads TGTGCCAGCAGTCCAGACAGCATCGGGGATGAGCAGTTCTTC.

The CDR3 protein is CASSMGGPNTEAFF. CDR3 DNA: TGTGCCAGTAGTATGGGGGGGCCGAACACTGAAGCTTTCTTT. J is TRBJ1-1 and V is TRBV19, with D maybe TRBD1 (6 bases). V shed 3 bases and J shed 1 base, with 9 bases lying between them. Germline V gene lookup returns CDR1 LNHDA and CDR2 SQIVND (reference sequence). The CDR3 sequence is 14 residues long.

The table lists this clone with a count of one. CDR3 amino acids: CAWSRGQEYGYTF. The CDR3 DNA follows: TGTGCCTGGAGTCGGGGACAGGAATATGGCTACACCTTC. The genes are TRBV30 and TRBJ1-2; 8 bases align to TRBD1. This CDR3 has 13 amino acids. The germline gives CDR1 GTSNPN, CDR2 SVGIG (reference sequence). With V trimmed by 2 bases and J by 5 bases, 4 bases remained unmatched.

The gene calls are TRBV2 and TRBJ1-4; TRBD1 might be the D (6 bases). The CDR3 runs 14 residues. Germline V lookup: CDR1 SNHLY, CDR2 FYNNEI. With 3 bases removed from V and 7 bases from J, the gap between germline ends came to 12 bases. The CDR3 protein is CASSEEQGSEKLFF. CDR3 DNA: TGTGCCAGCAGTGAGGAACAGGGTTCTGAAAAACTGTTTTTT.

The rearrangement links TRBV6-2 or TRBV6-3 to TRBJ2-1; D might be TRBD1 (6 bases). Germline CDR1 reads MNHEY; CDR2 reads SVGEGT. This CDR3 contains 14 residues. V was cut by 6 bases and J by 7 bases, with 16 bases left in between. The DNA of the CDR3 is TGTGCCAGCAGCTCACTCGAGAGGGGGAATGAGCAGTTCTTC. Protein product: CASSSLERGNEQFF.

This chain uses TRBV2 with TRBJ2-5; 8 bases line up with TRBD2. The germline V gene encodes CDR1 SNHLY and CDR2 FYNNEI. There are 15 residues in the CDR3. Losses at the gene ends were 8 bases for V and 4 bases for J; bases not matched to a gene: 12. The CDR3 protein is CASDSGGGRRETQYF. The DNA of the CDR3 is TGTGCCAGCGACTCAGGTGGCGGGAGGAGAGAGACCCAGTACTTC.

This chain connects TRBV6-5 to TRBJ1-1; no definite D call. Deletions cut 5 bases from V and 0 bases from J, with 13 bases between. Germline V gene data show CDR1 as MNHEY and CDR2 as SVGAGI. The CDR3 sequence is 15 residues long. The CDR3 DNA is TGTGCCAGCAGTCTGGCGGCTTTGATGAACACTGAAGCTTTCTTT. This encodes CASSLAALMNTEAFF.

CDR3 DNA sequence: TGTGCCAGCAGTTACGGACCCGAATATGGCTACACCTTC. Translation gives CASSYGPEYGYTF. This chain uses TRBV6-5 with TRBJ1-2; the D is unclear. Germline V gene sequence: CDR1 MNHEY, CDR2 SVGAGI. This CDR3 spans 13 amino acids. V was clipped by 2 bases and J by 5 bases, with 9 bases between them.